The rows below give T cell receptor beta chains drawn from one sample of a study of T-cell reconstitution after alpha-beta-depleted transplantation in children. TCRdb reprocessed the PCR reads via MiXCR and lists one record per CDR3 protein. Counted here are roughly 100,000 distinct CDR3 sequences, 6% occurring once; the ten biggest clones make up about 6%. The starting material was PBMCs, mostly from graft donor cells, obtained 60 days after TCRalphabeta/CD19-depleted stem cell transplant. All receptors come from a female patient aged 2 to 10 who had a stem cell transplant for Fanconi anemia, so the T cells may come from the graft donor. Each CDR3 is given with its conserved first and last residue. D genes are given only for firm matches. The size entry is marked missing in some rows and otherwise reads once, few, many or a size class.

>NA|many|TRBJ2-5|TRBV4-2
TGTGCCAGCAGCCAAGAATCAGGCAGGCAAGAGACCCAGTACTTC
CASSQESGRQETQYF
>TRBD2|many|TRBJ2-4|TRBV7-2
TGTGCCAGCAGCTTAGCGCTGGGACTAGGTCTCAGTATCTTC
CASSLALGLGLSIF
>NA|many|TRBJ2-3|TRBV24-1
TGTGCCACCAGTGATTTGCGAGACACCTACACAGATACGCAGTATTTT
CATSDLRDTYTDTQYF
>TRBD1|many|TRBJ1-5|TRBV27
TGTGCCAGCAGTTTAACTGGGACAGGGGGGTATAGCAATCAGCCCCAGCATTTT
CASSLTGTGGYSNQPQHF
>NA|many|TRBJ2-3|TRBV28
TGTGCCAGCAGGGTTGGGGGGGGGCCAGATACGCAGTATTTT
CASRVGGGPDTQYF
>NA|NA|TRBJ1-1|TRBV5-1
TGCGCCAGCAGCTTGACGGGGGGGGACACTGAAGCTTTCTTT
CASSLTGGDTEAFF
>NA|few|TRBJ1-2|TRBV19
TGTGCCAGTAGTATATGGCTCGCTGCTAACTATGGCTACACCTTC
CASSIWLAANYGYTF
>NA|many|TRBJ2-3|TRBV12-3/TRBV12-4
TGTGCCAGCAGTTTAGGCCAGGGCTCAGATACGCAGTATTTT
CASSLGQGSDTQYF
>NA|many|TRBJ2-7|TRBV6-2/TRBV6-3
TGTGCCAGCAGGCCCCTCGGGTCCTACGAGCAGTACTTC
CASRPLGSYEQYF
>TRBD1|few|TRBJ1-1|TRBV7-9
TGTGCCAGCAGCTGGACAGGGGTGAACACTGAAGCTTTCTTT
CASSWTGVNTEAFF
>NA|many|TRBJ2-7|TRBV25-1
TGTGCCAGCAGTGAACTCCTCAGTCACGAGCAGTACTTC
CASSELLSHEQYF
>NA|many|TRBJ2-5|TRBV5-1
TGCGCCAGCAGAAGACAGGGAGGAGAGACCCAGTACTTC
CASRRQGGETQYF
>NA|few|TRBJ2-7|TRBV20-1
TGCAGTGCTAGCAGACTTTCCTACGAGCAGTACTTC
CSASRLSYEQYF
>TRBD2|few|TRBJ2-3|TRBV7-2
TGTGCCAGCAGCTTAGTAGGGGATACTAGCGGGCCTTTCTTAAATACGCAGTATTTT
CASSLVGDTSGPFLNTQYF
>TRBD2|many|TRBJ2-7|TRBV6-1
TGTGCCAGCAGTCATAGCGGGGGGGCCGTCTACGAGCAGTACTTC
CASSHSGGAVYEQYF
>NA|few|TRBJ1-1|TRBV6-5
TGTGCCAGCAGTTACGACGGGATGAACACTGAAGCTTTCTTT
CASSYDGMNTEAFF
>TRBD2|many|TRBJ2-1|TRBV7-3
TGTGCCAGCAGCTTAAAAAGGTTGCCGGGAGGCTCCTACAATGAGCAGTTCTTC
CASSLKRLPGGSYNEQFF
>NA|many|TRBJ2-5|TRBV20-1
TGCAGTGCCAGTCCGCGGGAGACCCAGTACTTC
CSASPRETQYF
>TRBD1|NA|TRBJ2-1|TRBV18
TGTGCCAGCTCAGAGAGGCAGGGGGCCTCTTTCTCCTACAATGAGCAGTTCTTC
CASSERQGASFSYNEQFF
>NA|few|TRBJ2-2|TRBV30
TGTGCCTGGAGTGCGGGGGCCGGGGAGCTGTTTTTT
CAWSAGAGELFF
>TRBD1|many|TRBJ2-3|TRBV5-6
TGTGCCAGCAGCGTACCGGGACAGGGCACAGATACGCAGTATTTT
CASSVPGQGTDTQYF
>NA|many|TRBJ2-1|TRBV25-1
TGTGCCAGCAGTGAATCTGGCAGGGCTTCCGGCAATGAGCAGTTCTTC
CASSESGRASGNEQFF
>TRBD2|many|TRBJ2-5|TRBV20-1
TGCAGTGCTGGGAGGGGTAACCAAGAGACCCAGTACTTC
CSAGRGNQETQYF
>NA|many|TRBJ2-1|TRBV20-1
TGCAGTGCTAGAGATTTTGAGGGACCCTCCTACAATGAGCAGTTCTTC
CSARDFEGPSYNEQFF
>TRBD1|many|TRBJ1-6|TRBV9
TGTGCCAGCAGCGCGTCCGGGACAGGGGATTCACCCCTCCACTTT
CASSASGTGDSPLHF